A single sample is the source of the 28 T cell receptor beta chains below, sequenced in a study of spatial heterogeneity in lung cancer. Study conclusions and caveats: Tracking of tumor mutation counts was seen in expanded intratumoral alpha and beta TCR counts.

TCRdb recomputed calls from the 5' RACE reads with MiXCR, one row per CDR3 protein. The sample yields 2,500 to 3,500 distinct CDR3 sequences, 17% seen once. For these TCRs, the target antigens are not known. The time point here: sample taken at primary tumor resection. Material: lung tumor tissue, obtained at surgery. The receptor source for this set is a male donor with early-stage non-small cell lung cancer.

In its sample, this clonotype is large (0.1 to 1%). Found in a library prepared for alpha chains, this beta chain is an off-target read, and its abundance has little meaning. The chain has TRBV11-2 and TRBJ2-2; D is unclear. Germline V CDR1 and CDR2: SGHAT, FQNNGV. V dropped 8 bases and J dropped 7 bases, with 14 bases sitting between them. The CDR3 has 13 amino acids. The CDR3 loop reads CASSSTGIGELFF. The CDR3 DNA follows: TGTGCCAGCTCCAGTACTGGGATCGGGGAGCTGTTTTTT.

Relative to its sample, this clonotype is medium-sized. This beta chain is an unintended read in a library built for alpha chains; its size means little. The chain links TRBV20-1 to TRBJ2-7; D assignment may be TRBD1 or TRBD2 (6 bases each). Germline CDR1 is DFQATT and CDR2 is SNEGSKA (reference sequence). The V and J ends lost 0 bases and 6 bases respectively, with 21 bases between them. The CDR3 consists of 16 residues. CDR3 sequence reads: CSARDWRGATSTEQYF. In DNA form, the CDR3 reads TGCAGTGCTAGAGACTGGAGGGGGGCTACCTCCACCGAGCAGTACTTC.

In this sample, this clonotype is medium-sized. Because this beta chain is a stray read in a library intended to capture alpha chains, its abundance should not be given much weight. The CDR3 loop reads CASSFRPTQPQHF. CDR3 sequence (DNA): TGTGCCAGCAGCTTCCGGCCGACTCAGCCCCAGCATTTT. V gene TRBV5-5 combines with J gene TRBJ1-5, with D unclear. CDR3 length: 13 amino acids. Trimming stripped 2 bases from V and 6 bases from J, with 9 bases between. Per germline, CDR1 SGHKS and CDR2 YYEKEE (reference sequence).

In its sample, this clonotype was seen many times. This beta chain is a stray sequence in a library constructed for alpha chains; its clone size is not meaningful. The genes are TRBV19 and TRBJ2-7, with 7 bases identical to TRBD1. J gave up 3 bases and V 3 bases, and 5 bases lay outside the gene matches. The V gene's germline CDR1 is LNHDA and CDR2 SQIVND (reference sequence). This CDR3 is built from 14 residues. CDR3 amino acids: CASSIHTGDYEQYF. CDR3 nucleotides: TGTGCCAGTAGTATCCACACAGGGGACTACGAGCAGTACTTC.

Within the sample, this clonotype is medium-sized (0.01 to 0.1%). This beta chain appears as a stray read in a library generated for alpha chains; its size is not informative. This sequence joins TRBV9 and TRBJ2-5, with 12 bases lining up with TRBD2. The J segment lost 2 bases and the V segment lost 0 bases, leaving 2 bases of the junction unmatched. This CDR3 has 16 amino acids. Germline CDR1 and CDR2: SGDLS and YYNGEE. The CDR3 is CASSVGTSGAQETQYF. In DNA, the CDR3 is TGTGCCAGCAGCGTAGGGACTAGCGGGGCACAAGAGACCCAGTACTTC.

This clonotype was seen ten or more times. Because the library targeted alpha chains, this beta chain is an off-target read whose size means little. The V and J genes are TRBV6-2 or TRBV6-3 and TRBJ2-7; 8 nucleotides agree with TRBD2. V shed 2 bases and J 3 bases; nucleotides not matched to a gene: 15. The CDR3 loop spans 18 amino acids. The germline CDR1 and CDR2 sequences are MNHEY and SVGEGT. CDR3 DNA sequence: TGTGCCAGCAGTTACCGACAACTCGGGACTAGTCCAGTCTACGAGCAGTACTTC. Protein: CASSYRQLGTSPVYEQYF.

This clonotype is categorized as large. As an off-target read in a library built for alpha chains, this beta chain has a frequency of little significance. The V and J genes are TRBV20-1 and TRBJ1-5; unclear D gene. V shed 5 bases and J shed 0 bases, with 11 bases lying between them. Germline assignment: CDR1 DFQATT and CDR2 SNEGSKA (reference sequence). This CDR3 spans 14 amino acids. CDR3 in amino acids: CSAPDGNSNQPQHF. The CDR3 bases are TGCAGTGCTCCGGACGGCAATAGCAATCAGCCCCAGCATTTT.

This clonotype was picked up a small number of times. This beta chain is an off-target read within a library intended for alpha chains, so its frequency means little. The CDR3 DNA reads as TGTGCCAGCAGCTTCGGCGCAGGGTACACCGGGGAGCTGTTTTTT. It specifies CASSFGAGYTGELFF. This rearrangement joins TRBV7-2 to TRBJ2-2; a possible D gene is TRBD1 (5 bases). Germline V gives CDR1 SGHTA, CDR2 FQGNSA. Trimming pared 3 bases from V and 3 bases from J, leaving 11 bases between. The CDR3 is made up of 15 amino acids. The full variable domain, in which reference TRBV7-2 and TRBJ2-2 provide the parts outside the CDR3, is GAGVSQSPSNKVTEKGKDVELRCDPISGHTALYWYRQSLGQGLEFLIYFQGNSAPDKSGLPSDRFSAERTGGSVSTLTIQRTQQEDSAVYLCASSFGAGYTGELFFGEGSRLTVL.

Comments on this clonotype: Being off target in a library aimed at alpha chains, this beta chain has a size of little meaning. The chain carries TRBV4-2 and TRBJ2-3, with 10 nucleotides matching TRBD2. J lost 3 bases, V lost 4 bases, and 10 bases had no gene match. Germline V gene sequence: CDR1 LGHNA, CDR2 YNFKEQ. The CDR3 loop spans 17 amino acids. CDR3 protein: CASSRTPSGGLTDTQYF. Written as DNA, the CDR3 is TGTGCCAGCAGCCGCACCCCTAGCGGGGGCCTTACAGATACGCAGTATTTT.

This clonotype is termed medium-sized (0.01 to 0.1%). This beta chain is off target for a library built for alpha chains, so its abundance means little. The chain recombines TRBV12-3 or TRBV12-4 with TRBJ2-3; D remains unclear. This CDR3 is built from 14 residues. Trimming pared 6 bases from V and 0 bases from J, leaving 10 bases between. Here the CDR3 reads CASRPTPSTDTQYF. CDR3 DNA sequence: TGTGCCAGCAGACCTACCCCTAGCACAGATACGCAGTATTTT.

This clonotype is classed as medium-sized. Little can be read into the size of this beta chain, an off-target read in a library designed for alpha chains. V and J are TRBV20-1 and TRBJ1-4; D is possibly TRBD1 (6 bases). This CDR3 spans 11 amino acids. With 5 bases removed from V and 8 bases from J, the gap between germline ends came to 9 bases. Looked up from germline, CDR1 is DFQATT and CDR2 is SNEGSKA (reference sequence). CDR3 sequence: CSAPGEEKLFF. The CDR3 region has the DNA TGCAGTGCTCCAGGGGAGGAAAAACTGTTTTTT.

Comment on this clonotype: Found in a library prepared for alpha chains, this beta chain is an off-target read, and its abundance has little meaning. V gene TRBV7-8 combines with J gene TRBJ2-1, with D uncertain. Trimming took 0 bases from V and 6 from J, leaving 9 bases between them. The CDR3 covers 14 residues. Per germline, CDR1 SGHVS and CDR2 FQNEAQ. CDR3 residues: CASSLAESVNEQFF. CDR3 in DNA: TGTGCCAGCAGCTTAGCCGAGAGCGTCAATGAGCAGTTCTTC.

In its sample, this clonotype is medium-sized. This beta chain is an unintended read in a library built for alpha chains; its size means little. J is TRBJ1-2 and V is TRBV7-2; the match to TRBD1 covers 8 bases. The V and J ends lost 5 bases and 2 bases, in that order; junction bases with no gene match: 10. Per the germline V gene, CDR1 is SGHTA and CDR2 is FQGNSA. This CDR3 spans 16 amino acids. The CDR3 sequence is CASSPKSGTGNYGYTF. CDR3 DNA sequence: TGTGCCAGCAGCCCGAAATCCGGGACAGGCAACTATGGCTACACCTTC.

In this sample, this clonotype turned up many times. This beta chain is an off-target read within a library intended for alpha chains, so its frequency means little. CDR3 loop: CASKGGEGRSYEQYF. The DNA of the CDR3 is TGCGCCAGCAAAGGGGGGGAGGGGCGCTCCTACGAGCAGTACTTC. This rearrangement joins TRBV5-1 to TRBJ2-7; the D gene is possibly TRBD2 (7 bases). Looked up from germline, CDR1 is SGHRS and CDR2 is YFSETQ. The CDR3 extends over 15 amino acids. V lost 6 bases and J lost 0, with 16 bases in between. The full variable domain, its missing parts supplied by reference TRBV5-1 and TRBJ2-7, is KAGVTQTPRYLIKTRGQQVTLSCSPISGHRSVSWYQQTPGQGLQFLFEYFSETQRNKGNFPGRFSGRQFSNSRSEMNVSTLELGDSALYLCASKGGEGRSYEQYFGPGTRLTVT.

This clonotype was picked up many times. Because this beta chain is a stray read in a library intended to capture alpha chains, its abundance should not be given much weight. V usage is TRBV6-5 and J usage is TRBJ1-1, with D tentatively TRBD1 (6 bases). Trimming took off 5 bases at V and 9 bases at J, with 16 bases between the two ends. Germline CDR1 reads MNHEY; CDR2 reads SVGAGI. The CDR3 is 13 residues long. CDR3 protein: CASSSNRDKKAFF. As DNA, the CDR3 is TGTGCCAGCAGTAGCAACCGGGACAAGAAAGCTTTCTTT.

This clonotype is categorized as medium-sized. Little can be read into the size of this beta chain, an off-target read in a library designed for alpha chains. The rearrangement joins TRBV7-2 to TRBJ2-3; 12 bases match TRBD2. This CDR3 has 15 residues. Germline values: CDR1 SGHTA, CDR2 FQGNSA. V shed 6 bases, J shed 2 bases, and the junction held 3 bases outside the gene matches. CDR3 sequence reads: CASRLAGGPTDTQYF. The CDR3 nucleotides are TGTGCCAGCAGGCTAGCGGGGGGGCCCACAGATACGCAGTATTTT.

In the case of this clonotype: This beta chain is an off-target read within a library intended for alpha chains, so its frequency means little. This rearrangement joins TRBV4-2 to TRBJ1-1; TRBD1 agrees at 12 bases. V shed 1 base, J shed 0 bases, and the junction held 12 bases outside the gene matches. The germline gives CDR1 LGHNA, CDR2 YNFKEQ. The CDR3 contains 20 residues. The CDR3 DNA is TGTGCCAGCAGCCAAGTATCGTTAGCGGGACAGGGGGCCGTGAACACTGAAGCTTTCTTT. It yields the protein CASSQVSLAGQGAVNTEAFF.

Points on this clonotype: This beta chain came through as a stray read in a library set up for alpha chains, and its size says little. This rearrangement joins TRBV3-1 to TRBJ2-7; D is unresolved. Trimming cost V 3 bases and J 4 bases, with 7 bases left between them. Germline V gene sequence: CDR1 LGHDT, CDR2 YNNKEL (reference sequence). The CDR3 runs 12 residues. The CDR3 coding sequence is TGTGCCAGCAGCCACGACTTTTACGAGCAGTACTTC. Translating gives CASSHDFYEQYF.

Points on this clonotype: This beta chain appears as a stray read in a library generated for alpha chains; its size is not informative. CDR3 residues: CATSESGSYNEQFF. CDR3 nucleotides: TGTGCCACCAGTGAGTCAGGGTCCTACAATGAGCAGTTCTTC. The chain is built from TRBV24-1 and TRBJ2-1; TRBD1 is a possible D gene (5 bases). Germline V gives CDR1 KGHDR, CDR2 SFDVKD. V dropped 4 bases and J dropped 1 base, with 7 bases sitting between them. There are 14 residues in the CDR3.

This clonotype came up a few times. This beta chain came through as a stray read in a library set up for alpha chains, and its size says little. J is TRBJ1-3 and V is TRBV27; TRBD1 might be the D (5 bases). CDR1 is MNHEY and CDR2 is SMNVEV in the germline V gene (reference sequence). Trimming stripped 6 bases from V and 0 bases from J, with 9 bases between. This CDR3 comprises 14 residues. CDR3 protein: CASSRGYSGNTIYF. CDR3 nucleotide sequence: TGTGCCAGCAGCCGGGGGTACTCTGGAAACACCATATATTTT.

This clonotype is labeled as medium-sized. Since it is a stray read in a library aimed at alpha chains, this beta chain has a size that is not meaningful. The chain combines TRBV27 with TRBJ2-7; D not resolved. V was pared by 4 bases and J by 3 bases, with 10 bases between. The CDR3 runs to 13 residues. Germline V CDR1 and CDR2: MNHEY, SMNVEV (reference sequence). CDR3 DNA: TGTGCCAGCAGTTATGTGGGTGGCTACGAGCAGTACTTC. This translates into CASSYVGGYEQYF.

Regarding this clonotype: This beta chain is off target for a library built for alpha chains, so its abundance means little. J is TRBJ1-3 and V is TRBV4-3; D ambiguous. Deletions cut 0 bases from V and 5 bases from J, with 8 bases between. The germline V gene has CDR1 LGHNA and CDR2 YSLEER. CDR3 length: 14 amino acids. This CDR3 is CASSQDATRNTIYF. The CDR3 region has the DNA TGCGCCAGCAGCCAAGATGCCACTCGAAACACCATATATTTT.

This clonotype is medium-sized. A library made for alpha chains picked up this beta chain off target, so its size means little. V gene TRBV5-6 combines with J gene TRBJ2-5, with 7 nucleotides matching TRBD1. The CDR3 contains 17 residues. V gave up 1 base and J gave up 5 bases; unmatched junction bases: 14. Germline CDR1 reads SGHDT; CDR2 reads YYEEEE. In DNA form, the CDR3 reads TGTGCCAGCAGCTTGTTCACCGGGACAGACCGCTCGGAGACCCAGTACTTC. Its translation is CASSLFTGTDRSETQYF.

This clonotype was seen more than once but under ten times. This beta chain is a stray read from a library made for alpha chains; its abundance is not meaningful. This chain links TRBV27 with TRBJ2-7; a possible D gene is TRBD1 (6 bases). V was clipped by 3 bases and J by 5 bases, with 14 bases between them. Per germline, CDR1 MNHEY and CDR2 SMNVEV (reference sequence). The CDR3 extends over 14 amino acids. As DNA, the CDR3 is TGTGCCAGCAGTTTGTGGGGGCCGAGAGACGAGCAGTACTTC. This gives the protein CASSLWGPRDEQYF.

This clonotype is deemed large. Within a library made for alpha chains, this beta chain is off target, and its count is uninformative. The chain links TRBV5-1 to TRBJ1-1; perhaps TRBD1 as D (6 bases). In germline, CDR1 is SGHRS, CDR2 YFSETQ. CDR3 length: 16 residues. The ends were cut back, 1 base at V and 1 base at J, with 14 bases in the middle. This CDR3 reads CASSLLVTGTNTEAFF. CDR3 nucleotides: TGCGCCAGCAGCTTGTTGGTAACAGGGACGAACACTGAAGCTTTCTTT.

This clonotype turned up a few times. Because the library targeted alpha chains, this beta chain is an off-target read whose size means little. The chain carries TRBV29-1 and TRBJ2-3; the D call may be TRBD1 or TRBD2 (5 bases each). Per germline, CDR1 SQVTM and CDR2 ANQGSEA. The CDR3 sequence is 14 residues long. The V end lost 7 bases, the J end lost 4 bases, and 18 bases lay between the germline ends. The CDR3 is CSARSGTGADTQYF. DNA for the CDR3: TGCAGCGCCCGATCAGGGACCGGGGCAGATACGCAGTATTTT.

As concerns this clonotype: This beta chain is a stray sequence in a library constructed for alpha chains; its clone size is not meaningful. J is TRBJ2-7 and V is TRBV5-1, with D maybe TRBD2 (5 bases). This CDR3 has 15 residues. V was trimmed by 0 bases and J by 4 bases, leaving 14 bases between them. Germline-derived CDR1 and CDR2 are SGHRS and YFSETQ. The CDR3 reads CASSLDSLGIYEQYF. CDR3 DNA sequence: TGCGCCAGCAGCTTGGACAGCCTCGGGATATACGAGCAGTACTTC. Full variable domain (remainder filled in from reference TRBV5-1 and TRBJ2-7): KAGVTQTPRYLIKTRGQQVTLSCSPISGHRSVSWYQQTPGQGLQFLFEYFSETQRNKGNFPGRFSGRQFSNSRSEMNVSTLELGDSALYLCASSLDSLGIYEQYFGPGTRLTVT.

Note on this clonotype: This beta chain is a stray sequence in a library constructed for alpha chains; its clone size is not meaningful. This chain links TRBV9 with TRBJ2-3, with 13 bases matching TRBD2. V gave up 4 bases and J gave up 2 bases; unmatched junction bases: 4. Germline CDR1 reads SGDLS; CDR2 reads YYNGEE. There are 16 residues in the CDR3. The chain's CDR3 is CASSQTSGGITDTQYF. The DNA of the CDR3 is TGTGCCAGCAGCCAGACTAGCGGGGGGATCACAGATACGCAGTATTTT.